These 8 T cell receptor beta chains were all obtained from the same sample, sequenced in a study of CD8 T cells in ankylosing spondylitis (dated by TCRdb to the late 2010s). General study outcomes and caveats: Blood from ankylosing spondylitis patients appeared to be characterized by a TCR beta motif composed of 7 to 9 highly homologous amino acid variants.

What these receptors recognize is not known. Library method: 5' RACE. TCRdb lists the instrument as Illumina HiSeq 2500. Clones were called with MiXCR by TCRdb after fastp trimmed the public reads at Q25, and only in-frame beta chains were retained. A single entry per CDR3 protein holds the most common genes and DNA from its merged rows. Present in this sample are over 700,000 distinct CDR3 sequences, 15% to 20% of which were seen just once. Of the sample, under 20% falls within the top ten clones. The material sequenced was blood, either unsorted or a sorted T cell fraction (not recorded which). These receptors originate from a male donor with ankylosing spondylitis.

The chain joins TRBV27 to TRBJ2-2, with D perhaps matching TRBD2 (5 bases). V shed 6 bases and J shed 5 bases, with 10 bases lying between them. The germline gives CDR1 MNHEY, CDR2 SMNVEV (reference sequence). The CDR3 totals 13 residues. CDR3 sequence reads: CASRTTGTGELFF. In DNA, the CDR3 is TGTGCCAGCAGAACGACGGGGACCGGGGAGCTGTTTTTT.

The rearrangement joins TRBV24-1 to TRBJ2-1; 10 nucleotides align to TRBD2. Germline trimming cut 7 bases from V and 6 bases from J; bases unmatched to any gene: 8. This CDR3 region has 15 residues. The germline CDR1 and CDR2 sequences are KGHDR and SFDVKD. CDR3 sequence: CATRKAGGPGNEQFF. For the CDR3, the DNA is TGTGCCACCAGGAAAGCGGGAGGGCCCGGCAATGAGCAGTTCTTC.

This clonotype was seen a single time. V gene TRBV20-1 combines with J gene TRBJ1-5; D not certain. The CDR3 length is 17 residues. Germline CDR1 reads DFQATT; CDR2 reads SNEGSKA (reference sequence). V dropped 0 bases and J dropped 1 base, with 16 bases sitting between them. CDR3 in amino acids: CSAREGTEGRSNQPQHF. DNA for the CDR3: TGCAGTGCTAGAGAGGGAACAGAGGGCCGGAGCAATCAGCCCCAGCATTTT.

Many counts were recorded for this clonotype. This chain uses TRBV4-2 with TRBJ2-1; maybe TRBD1 (5 bases). Looked up from germline, CDR1 is LGHNA and CDR2 is YNFKEQ. The CDR3 is 13 residues long. V lost 2 bases, J lost 6 bases, and 8 bases lay in between. DNA for the CDR3: TGTGCCAGCAGCCAAACCAGGGTCAATGAGCAGTTCTTC. Its protein is CASSQTRVNEQFF.

This clonotype was counted a few times. The chain is built from TRBV10-3 and TRBJ2-3, with D maybe TRBD1 (5 bases). This CDR3 is 13 amino acids long. Germline CDR1 reads ENHRY; CDR2 reads SYGVKD. With 8 bases removed from V and 5 bases from J, the gap between germline ends came to 14 bases. The CDR3 sequence: CAIEDREEDTQYF. The CDR3 bases are TGTGCCATCGAAGACAGAGAAGAAGATACGCAGTATTTT.

This clonotype has ten or more counts. The chain employs TRBV3-1 and TRBJ1-2, with 8 bases fitting TRBD1. The V and J ends lost 5 bases and 2 bases, in that order; junction bases with no gene match: 7. The CDR3 is made up of 15 amino acids. CDR1 is LGHDT and CDR2 is YNNKEL in the germline V gene (reference sequence). The CDR3 here is CASSNWDRINYGYTF. In DNA, the CDR3 is TGTGCCAGCAGCAACTGGGACAGGATCAACTATGGCTACACCTTC.

This clonotype was detected ten times or more. V gene TRBV5-1 combines with J gene TRBJ2-7, with 14 nucleotides matching TRBD2. CDR3 length: 15 residues. Germline CDR1 and CDR2: SGHRS and YFSETQ. J was trimmed by 3 bases and V by 3 bases; bases with no gene match: 2. For the CDR3, the DNA is TGCGCCAGCAGCTCCGGGACTAGCGGGGGCTACGAGCAGTACTTC. Protein sequence: CASSSGTSGGYEQYF.

The V and J genes are TRBV9 and TRBJ2-7; D is possibly TRBD1 or TRBD2 (6 bases each). The length of the CDR3 is 14 residues. CDR1 is SGDLS, CDR2 YYNGEE, per germline. Trimming cost V 0 bases and J 4 bases, with 11 bases left between them. The CDR3 DNA reads as TGTGCCAGCAGCGTAGGGGGGGCTGGATACGAGCAGTACTTC. This encodes CASSVGGAGYEQYF.